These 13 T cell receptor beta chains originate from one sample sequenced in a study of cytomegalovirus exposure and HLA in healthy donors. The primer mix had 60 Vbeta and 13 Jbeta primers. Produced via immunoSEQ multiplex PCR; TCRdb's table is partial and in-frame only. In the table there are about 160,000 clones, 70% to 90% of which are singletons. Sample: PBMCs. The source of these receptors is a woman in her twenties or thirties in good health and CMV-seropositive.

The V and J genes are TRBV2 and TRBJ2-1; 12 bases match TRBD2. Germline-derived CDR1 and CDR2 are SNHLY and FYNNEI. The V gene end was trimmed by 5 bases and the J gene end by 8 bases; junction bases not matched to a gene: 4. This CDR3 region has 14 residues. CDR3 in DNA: TGTGCCAGCAGTCGGACTAGCGGGACGTATGAGCAGTTCTTC. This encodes CASSRTSGTYEQFF.

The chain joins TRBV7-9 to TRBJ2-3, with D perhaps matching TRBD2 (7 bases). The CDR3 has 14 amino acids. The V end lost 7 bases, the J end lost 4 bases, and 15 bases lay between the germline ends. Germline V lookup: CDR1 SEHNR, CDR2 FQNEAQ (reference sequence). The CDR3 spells CASNFRGAADTQYF. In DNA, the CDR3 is TGTGCCAGCAACTTCCGGGGGGCGGCAGATACGCAGTATTTT.

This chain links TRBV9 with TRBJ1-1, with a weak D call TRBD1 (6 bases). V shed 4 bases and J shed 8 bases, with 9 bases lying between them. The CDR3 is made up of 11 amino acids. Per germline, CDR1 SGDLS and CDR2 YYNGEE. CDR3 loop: CASSTQGEAFF. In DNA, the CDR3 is TGTGCCAGCAGCACTCAGGGGGAAGCTTTCTTT.

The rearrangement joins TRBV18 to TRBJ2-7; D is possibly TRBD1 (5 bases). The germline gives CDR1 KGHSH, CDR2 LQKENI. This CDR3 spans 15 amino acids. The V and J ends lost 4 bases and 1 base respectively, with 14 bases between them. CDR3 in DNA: TGTGCCAGCTCACTCCAGGGTCTAGGATCCTACGAGCAGTACTTC. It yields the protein CASSLQGLGSYEQYF.

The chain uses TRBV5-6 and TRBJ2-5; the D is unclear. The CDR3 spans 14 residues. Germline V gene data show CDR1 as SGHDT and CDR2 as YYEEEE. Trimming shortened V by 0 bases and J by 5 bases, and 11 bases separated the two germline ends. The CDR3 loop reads CASSLGLLRETQYF. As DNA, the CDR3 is TGTGCCAGCAGCTTGGGACTCCTCCGGGAGACCCAGTACTTC.

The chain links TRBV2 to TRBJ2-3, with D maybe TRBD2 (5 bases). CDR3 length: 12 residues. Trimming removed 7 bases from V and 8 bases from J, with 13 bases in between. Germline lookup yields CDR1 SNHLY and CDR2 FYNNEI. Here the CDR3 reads CASKDGGPTQYF. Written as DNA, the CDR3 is TGTGCCAGCAAGGACGGCGGGCCTACGCAGTATTTT.

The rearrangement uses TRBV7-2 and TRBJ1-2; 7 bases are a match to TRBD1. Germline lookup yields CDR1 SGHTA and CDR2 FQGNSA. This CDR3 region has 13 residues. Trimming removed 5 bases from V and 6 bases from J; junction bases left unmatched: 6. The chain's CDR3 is CASSRQGLDGYTF. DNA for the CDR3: TGTGCCAGCAGCCGACAGGGCTTGGATGGCTACACCTTC.

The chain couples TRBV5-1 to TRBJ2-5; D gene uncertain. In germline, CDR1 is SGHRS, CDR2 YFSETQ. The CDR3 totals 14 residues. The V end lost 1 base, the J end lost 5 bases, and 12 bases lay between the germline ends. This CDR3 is CASSLTQPEETQYF. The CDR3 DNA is TGCGCCAGCAGCTTGACTCAGCCGGAGGAGACCCAGTACTTC.

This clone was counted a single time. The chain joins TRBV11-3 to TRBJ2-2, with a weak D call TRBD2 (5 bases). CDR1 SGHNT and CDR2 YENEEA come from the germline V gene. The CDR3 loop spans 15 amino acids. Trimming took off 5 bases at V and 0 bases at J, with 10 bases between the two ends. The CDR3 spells CASSLSGTNTGELFF. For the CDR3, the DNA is TGTGCCAGCAGCCTCTCCGGGACGAACACCGGGGAGCTGTTTTTT.

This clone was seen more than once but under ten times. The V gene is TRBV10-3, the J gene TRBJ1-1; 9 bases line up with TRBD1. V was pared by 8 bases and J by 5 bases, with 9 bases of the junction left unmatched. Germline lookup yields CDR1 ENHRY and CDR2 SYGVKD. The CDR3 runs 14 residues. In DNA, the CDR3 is TGTGCCATCGGACGGGGACAGGGAGGGACTGAAGCTTTCTTT. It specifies CAIGRGQGGTEAFF.

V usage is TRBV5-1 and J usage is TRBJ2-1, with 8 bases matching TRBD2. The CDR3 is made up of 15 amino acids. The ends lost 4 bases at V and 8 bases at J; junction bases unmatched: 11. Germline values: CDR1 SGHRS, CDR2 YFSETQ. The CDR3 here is CASSEPGLGSDEQFF. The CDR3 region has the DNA TGCGCCAGCAGCGAGCCGGGACTAGGGTCCGATGAGCAGTTCTTC.

CDR3: CASSGLGGATDTQYF. The CDR3 DNA reads as TGTGCCAGCAGCGGACTCGGGGGGGCCACAGATACGCAGTATTTT. The gene calls are TRBV9 and TRBJ2-3; 8 bases are a match to TRBD2. After removal of 3 bases from V and 2 bases from J, the junction contained 5 bases not matched to a gene. Germline CDR1 SGDLS, CDR2 YYNGEE. The CDR3 loop spans 15 amino acids.

The CDR3 protein is CASSLDLFFEAFF. CDR3 nucleotide sequence: TGTGCCAGCAGCTTAGATCTGTTTTTCGAAGCTTTCTTT. The rearrangement joins TRBV7-9 to TRBJ1-1; no definite D call. V lost 1 base and J lost 8, with 11 bases in between. This CDR3 is 13 amino acids long. Germline V gene sequence: CDR1 SEHNR, CDR2 FQNEAQ (reference sequence).